These 18 T cell receptor beta chains share one sample of origin, sequenced in a study of PD-L1 blockade in urothelial cancer. Data came from immunoSEQ multiplex PCR; TCRdb stores just in-frame clones and leaves some out. The sample records 90,000 or so clones, 90% being singletons. This sample's time point: pretreatment peripheral blood. The source material was PBMCs, sampled around atezolizumab (anti-PD-L1) treatment. These receptors all stem from a man in his 60s with urothelial cancer.

This clone was picked up a small number of times. The chain uses TRBV25-1 and TRBJ2-2, with TRBD1 identical over 8 bases. Germline CDR1 MGHDK, CDR2 SYGVNS. The V gene end was trimmed by 5 bases and the J gene end by 6 bases; junction bases not matched to a gene: 8. This CDR3 comprises 15 residues. This chain's CDR3 is CASSPADRVAGELFF. CDR3 sequence (DNA): TGTGCCAGCAGTCCCGCGGACAGGGTGGCCGGGGAGCTGTTTTTT.

This clone was picked up a small number of times. The chain is built from TRBV4-1 and TRBJ1-1; 7 bases are shared with TRBD1. V lost 4 bases and J lost 7; bases outside the gene matches: 6. The CDR3 is made up of 13 amino acids. Per germline, CDR1 MGHRA and CDR2 YSYEKL. In DNA form, the CDR3 reads TGCGCCAGCAGCCGGACAGGTACCTTTGAAGCTTTCTTT. Its protein product is CASSRTGTFEAFF.

The chain has TRBV5-4 and TRBJ2-1; 7 bases match TRBD2. In germline, CDR1 is SGHNT, CDR2 YYREEE (reference sequence). After removal of 5 bases from V and 7 bases from J, the junction contained 12 bases not matched to a gene. This CDR3 comprises 15 residues. The CDR3: CASRTGGSLGNEQFF. The CDR3 bases are TGTGCCAGCAGGACTGGCGGGAGTCTTGGAAATGAGCAGTTCTTC.

The chain joins TRBV6-5 to TRBJ1-5, with D maybe TRBD1 (5 bases). The CDR3 runs to 13 residues. Germline V lookup: CDR1 MNHEY, CDR2 SVGAGI. V dropped 6 bases and J dropped 5 bases, with 11 bases sitting between them. This CDR3 reads CASSTRGDQPQHF. For the CDR3, the DNA is TGTGCCAGCAGCACCCGGGGGGATCAGCCCCAGCATTTT.

V usage is TRBV28 and J usage is TRBJ2-1; D might be TRBD1 (5 bases). CDR3 length equals 13 residues. V dropped 8 bases and J dropped 3 bases, with 11 bases sitting between them. Germline CDR1 and CDR2: MDHEN and SYDVKM. In nucleotides, the CDR3 is TGTGCCAGCCAGACAGATAACTACAATGAGCAGTTCTTC. Amino acid sequence: CASQTDNYNEQFF.

The chain employs TRBV5-4 and TRBJ2-1; the D is unclear. The CDR3 is 13 amino acids. Trimming removed 3 bases at V and 6 bases at J, with 10 bases between. Germline values: CDR1 SGHNT, CDR2 YYREEE (reference sequence). The CDR3 DNA sequence: TGTGCCAGCAGCTCAACCGGGTCCAATGAGCAGTTCTTC. Translation gives CASSSTGSNEQFF.

The rearrangement joins TRBV29-1 to TRBJ2-1, with TRBD2 matching over 8 bases. Germline assignment: CDR1 SQVTM and CDR2 ANQGSEA. The CDR3 has 13 amino acids. The trim removed 4 bases at V and 7 bases at J, leaving 6 bases unmatched. The CDR3 loop is CSVGSGSGNEQFF. CDR3 DNA: TGCAGCGTTGGCAGCGGGAGTGGGAATGAGCAGTTCTTC.

This clone has a handful of counts. V is TRBV2 and J is TRBJ1-6; 7 positions agree with TRBD1. The CDR3 length is 15 residues. The junction had 9 bases not matched to a gene; V was cut back by 6 bases and J by 7 bases. CDR1 and CDR2 from the germline V gene are SNHLY and FYNNEI. Written as DNA, the CDR3 is TGTGCCAGCAGAGCTACGACAGGGCCAAATTCACCCCTCCACTTT. Translating it yields CASRATTGPNSPLHF.

The CDR3 here is CASSLAGPGHTEAFF. CDR3 DNA: TGCGCCAGCAGCTTGGCTGGGCCAGGGCACACTGAAGCTTTCTTT. The chain couples TRBV5-1 to TRBJ1-1, with D tentatively TRBD1 (5 bases). The germline V and J ends were trimmed by 0 bases and 3 bases, with 12 bases remaining between them. Germline V gene sequence: CDR1 SGHRS, CDR2 YFSETQ. This CDR3 contains 15 residues. The variable domain in full, with the rest retrieved from reference TRBV5-1 and TRBJ1-1, is KAGVTQTPRYLIKTRGQQVTLSCSPISGHRSVSWYQQTPGQGLQFLFEYFSETQRNKGNFPGRFSGRQFSNSRSEMNVSTLELGDSALYLCASSLAGPGHTEAFFGQGTRLTVV.

The V and J genes are TRBV5-1 and TRBJ2-3; 8 nucleotides match TRBD2. The CDR3 is made up of 15 amino acids. The trim removed 4 bases at V and 4 bases at J, leaving 8 bases unmatched. Germline CDR1 is SGHRS and CDR2 is YFSETQ. In nucleotides, the CDR3 is TGCGCCAGCAGCCTAGCCGGGAGGGTTGCAGATACGCAGTATTTT. Protein: CASSLAGRVADTQYF.

This sequence joins TRBV5-1 and TRBJ1-5; D call uncertain. Per germline, CDR1 SGHRS and CDR2 YFSETQ. The germline V and J ends were trimmed by 1 base and 4 bases, with 6 bases remaining between them. This CDR3 is 13 amino acids long. CDR3 region: CASSLSENQPQHF. The CDR3 nucleotides read TGCGCCAGCAGCTTGTCGGAGAATCAGCCCCAGCATTTT.

The chain recombines TRBV19 with TRBJ2-3; D perhaps matches TRBD2 (5 bases). V was pared by 5 bases and J by 0 bases, with 12 bases between. Germline V gene data show CDR1 as LNHDA and CDR2 as SQIVND (reference sequence). CDR3 length equals 15 residues. The DNA of the CDR3 is TGTGCCAGTAGTGCCCGACCGGGGAGCACAGATACGCAGTATTTT. Translated: CASSARPGSTDTQYF. The full variable domain, its missing parts supplied by reference TRBV19 and TRBJ2-3, is DGGITQSPKYLFRKEGQNVTLSCEQNLNHDAMYWYRQDPGQGLRLIYYSQIVNDFQKGDIAEGYSVSREKKESFPLTVTSAQKNPTAFYLCASSARPGSTDTQYFGPGTRLTVL.

In this sample, this clone turned up once. This chain uses TRBV7-3 with TRBJ2-1; the match to TRBD2 covers 9 bases. Germline values: CDR1 SGHTA, CDR2 FQGTGA. V shed 2 bases, J shed 6 bases, and the junction held 2 bases outside the gene matches. The CDR3 totals 14 residues. The CDR3 DNA follows: TGTGCCAGCAGCTTAGCGGGGGGGCGCAATGAGCAGTTCTTC. Translation: CASSLAGGRNEQFF.

This chain links TRBV2 with TRBJ1-2; perhaps TRBD1 as D (6 bases). Germline V gene lookup returns CDR1 SNHLY and CDR2 FYNNEI. This CDR3 comprises 12 residues. The V end lost 5 bases, the J end lost 6 bases, and 10 bases lay between the germline ends. The CDR3 sequence: CASSRTENGYTF. In nucleotides, the CDR3 is TGTGCCAGCAGTCGGACAGAAAATGGCTACACCTTC.

This clone appeared a few times. This sequence joins TRBV6-6 and TRBJ2-2; TRBD2 matches 7 bases. The CDR3 loop spans 13 amino acids. V shed 5 bases, J shed 6 bases, and the junction held 3 bases outside the gene matches. Germline V lookup: CDR1 MNHNY, CDR2 SVGAGI (reference sequence). This chain's CDR3 is CASSSREAGELFF. CDR3 DNA sequence: TGTGCCAGCAGTAGCCGGGAGGCCGGGGAGCTGTTTTTT.

The chain is built from TRBV5-1 and TRBJ1-2, with a tentative D call TRBD1 (6 bases). V was clipped by 4 bases and J by 0 bases, with 13 bases between them. The germline CDR1 and CDR2 sequences are SGHRS and YFSETQ. The CDR3 extends over 15 amino acids. CDR3 coding DNA: TGCGCCAGCAGCCCAGGACAGACCACTAACTATGGCTACACCTTC. Its protein is CASSPGQTTNYGYTF.

This chain joins TRBV19 and TRBJ2-1; weak D call: TRBD1 (5 bases). Germline CDR1 LNHDA, CDR2 SQIVND (reference sequence). The V end lost 0 bases, the J end lost 0 bases, and 9 bases lay between the germline ends. This CDR3 region has 16 residues. CDR3 DNA sequence: TGTGCCAGTAGTATAGAAGGGGCAAGCTCCTACAATGAGCAGTTCTTC. As protein: CASSIEGASSYNEQFF.

Comment on this clone: Germline and junction disagree at one end, which may indicate a read error. This chain links TRBV5-5 with TRBJ1-5; D may be TRBD1 (6 bases). From germline, CDR1 is SGHKS and CDR2 YYEKEE (reference sequence). CDR3 length: 15 residues. CDR3 nucleotides: TGTGCCAGCAGGTTGGGGGAGGGGGGCAATCAGCCCCAGCATTTT. Translated: CASRLGEGGNQPQHF.